The 26 T cell receptor beta chains given below trace back to one sample, sequenced in a study of PD-1 blockade in classical Hodgkin lymphoma (TCRdb year 2020). The library was obtained by the immunoSEQ multiplex PCR assay. TCRdb provides this immuneACCESS table in a form limited to in-frame rearrangements. Some clones are lacking; in checked studies, under half of them reflect an unresolved V gene, and why the rest are absent is not known. For this sample there are roughly 21,000 clones; 70% to 80% appear just once. About 19% of the sample belongs to the ten largest clones. The time point label, read with the paper, signifies: cycle 4 day 1 (C4D1), after around six weeks of nivolumab. Every trial patient had relapsed following autologous stem cell transplantation, and prior brentuximab vedotin exposure was what differed among cohorts A, B and C. Sequencing used peripheral blood mononuclear cells (PBMCs), obtained before the fourth cycle of nivolumab. The receptors come from a human donor with classical Hodgkin lymphoma.

This chain's CDR3 is CASSLDGVGDYNEQFF. CDR3 bases: TGTGCCAGCAGCTTAGACGGGGTGGGTGACTACAATGAGCAGTTCTTC. The chain couples TRBV7-8 to TRBJ2-1; weak D call: TRBD2 (5 bases). V was pared by 1 base and J by 3 bases, with 13 bases between. This CDR3 is 16 amino acids long. Germline-derived CDR1 and CDR2 are SGHVS and FQNEAQ.

This chain connects TRBV28 to TRBJ2-3, with 7 positions matching TRBD1. The V gene's germline CDR1 is MDHEN and CDR2 SYDVKM. V lost 3 bases to trimming and J lost 8 bases; unmatched junction nucleotides: 11. The CDR3 has 15 amino acids. The CDR3 DNA sequence: TGTGCCAGCAGTTTCTTGTCAGGGGGAAAAAGTACGCAGTATTTT. Amino acid sequence: CASSFLSGGKSTQYF. The entire variable domain, with the rest obtained from reference TRBV28 and TRBJ2-3, is as follows: DVKVTQSSRYLVKRTGEKVFLECVQDMDHENMFWYRQDPGLGLRLIYFSYDVKMKEKGDIPEGYSVSREKKERFSLILESASTNQTSMYLCASSFLSGGKSTQYFGPGTRLTVL.

V is TRBV19 and J is TRBJ2-3; weak D call: TRBD2 (5 bases). V gave up 2 bases and J gave up 8 bases, with 8 bases separating them. This CDR3 is 12 amino acids long. Germline lookup yields CDR1 LNHDA and CDR2 SQIVND (reference sequence). CDR3 sequence reads: CASSISGGTQYF. CDR3 nucleotides: TGTGCCAGTAGTATATCAGGAGGTACGCAGTATTTT.

The chain has TRBV5-1 and TRBJ2-2; TRBD1 agrees at 11 bases. The CDR3 is made up of 17 amino acids. V shed 3 bases and J 2 bases; nucleotides not matched to a gene: 6. The V gene's germline CDR1 is SGHRS and CDR2 YFSETQ. CDR3 coding DNA: TGCGCCAGCAGCTCCACCAGGACAGGGGGCAACACCGGGGAGCTGTTTTTT. Its translation: CASSSTRTGGNTGELFF.

The chain's CDR3 is CASSPQFFNYGYTF. The CDR3 coding sequence is TGTGCCAGCAGCCCCCAATTCTTTAACTATGGCTACACCTTC. The chain has TRBV7-9 and TRBJ1-2; D is uncertain. Trimming removed 5 bases at V and 1 base at J, with 11 bases between. The CDR3 sequence is 14 residues long. In germline, CDR1 is SEHNR, CDR2 FQNEAQ (reference sequence).

The J gene is TRBJ1-2, the V gene TRBV19; 8 bases match TRBD1. There are 15 residues in the CDR3. V lost 3 bases to trimming and J lost 7 bases; unmatched junction nucleotides: 10. Germline values: CDR1 LNHDA, CDR2 SQIVND (reference sequence). DNA for the CDR3: TGTGCCAGTAGTATCCCAGGGGGCACCCCATCTGGCTACACCTTC. Amino acids: CASSIPGGTPSGYTF.

V usage is TRBV18 and J usage is TRBJ1-3; the match to TRBD1 covers 9 bases. The germline V gene has CDR1 KGHSH and CDR2 LQKENI. V dropped 2 bases and J dropped 2; count of bases not matched to a gene: 4. There are 16 residues in the CDR3. The CDR3 coding sequence is TGTGCCAGCTCACCAATCGGGACAGGGACTGGAAACACCATATATTTT. Translating it yields CASSPIGTGTGNTIYF.

This clone was recorded a few times. The DNA of the CDR3 is TGTGCCAGCAGCTTGGACAGGGATGGCGGCTACACCTTC. It codes for CASSLDRDGGYTF. V gene TRBV5-4 combines with J gene TRBJ1-2; D perhaps matches TRBD1 (6 bases). This CDR3 has 13 amino acids. Trimming stripped 0 bases from V and 8 bases from J, with 11 bases between. Germline V gene sequence: CDR1 SGHNT, CDR2 YYREEE (reference sequence).

CDR3 amino acids: CASRKPGGGGSPLHF. The CDR3 coding sequence is TGTGCCAGCAGAAAACCTGGCGGGGGCGGTTCACCCCTCCACTTT. The rearrangement links TRBV7-2 to TRBJ1-6, with D perhaps matching TRBD1 (6 bases). Germline V gene sequence: CDR1 SGHTA, CDR2 FQGNSA. V was pared by 6 bases and J by 9 bases, with 18 bases between. CDR3 size: 15 residues.

The rearrangement joins TRBV5-5 to TRBJ2-2; 7 nucleotides match TRBD1. Trimming cost V 4 bases and J 7 bases; bases outside gene matches: 10. Germline V lookup: CDR1 SGHKS, CDR2 YYEKEE (reference sequence). CDR3 length: 15 amino acids. CDR3 sequence: CASSPGQALFGELFF. The CDR3 bases are TGTGCCAGCAGCCCTGGACAGGCGCTCTTCGGGGAGCTGTTTTTT.

This rearrangement joins TRBV11-2 to TRBJ2-3; possibly TRBD1 for D (5 bases). The germline V gene has CDR1 SGHAT and CDR2 FQNNGV. This CDR3 spans 13 amino acids. V was trimmed by 3 bases and J by 3 bases, leaving 7 bases between them. This CDR3 is CASSLTATDTQYF. In DNA, the CDR3 is TGTGCCAGCAGCTTGACAGCGACAGATACGCAGTATTTT.

This chain joins TRBV4-1 and TRBJ2-3, with a possible D match to TRBD1 (5 bases). This CDR3 comprises 16 residues. The germline gives CDR1 MGHRA, CDR2 YSYEKL. Trimming removed 0 bases at V and 4 bases at J, with 14 bases between. Here the CDR3 DNA reads TGCGCCAGCAGCCAAGAAGCTACAGGTTCAGCAGATACGCAGTATTTT. Its protein is CASSQEATGSADTQYF.

The J gene is TRBJ2-5, the V gene TRBV23-1, with D possibly matching TRBD1 (6 bases). TRBV23-1 is an ORF, and what it does is uncertain. V was cut by 0 bases and J by 4 bases, with 18 bases left in between. This CDR3 contains 17 residues. In nucleotides, the CDR3 is TGCGCCAGCAGTCAATCGATTGGGACAAGGTCCTCAGAGACCCAGTACTTC. Residues: CASSQSIGTRSSETQYF.

The rearrangement uses TRBV20-1 and TRBJ1-3; D is undetermined. The CDR3 extends over 10 amino acids. Trimming removed 3 bases from V and 8 bases from J, with 5 bases in between. CDR1 is DFQATT and CDR2 is SNEGSKA in the germline V gene (reference sequence). The CDR3, as DNA: TGCAGTGCTAGTGGGGACACCATATATTTT. Translation gives CSASGDTIYF.

The rearrangement uses TRBV10-2 and TRBJ1-3, with TRBD1 matching over 8 bases. CDR3 length: 18 residues. V was clipped by 0 bases and J by 7 bases; unmatched bases: 14. Germline V gene data show CDR1 as WSHSY and CDR2 as SAAADI. CDR3 in DNA: TGCGCCAGCAGTGAGTCGCCACAGGGGGAATGGAAAAGGAACACCATATATTTT. Its protein is CASSESPQGEWKRNTIYF.

The genes are TRBV11-2 and TRBJ2-3; a possible D gene is TRBD1 (6 bases). The CDR3 is made up of 15 amino acids. The V and J ends lost 2 bases and 5 bases respectively, with 14 bases between them. CDR1 is SGHAT and CDR2 is FQNNGV in the germline V gene. CDR3 amino acids: CASSLRPGAEDTQYF. In DNA, the CDR3 is TGTGCCAGCAGCTTAAGGCCAGGGGCCGAAGATACGCAGTATTTT.

The chain employs TRBV6-1 and TRBJ2-5; TRBD1 is a possible D gene (7 bases). The end of the DNA is better explained by TRBJ2-7, so the J call may be wrong. Germline V lookup: CDR1 MNHNS, CDR2 SASEGT. This CDR3 comprises 15 residues. CDR3 in amino acids: CASSEGRGPPYEQYF. CDR3 DNA sequence: TGTGCCAGCAGTGAAGGGAGGGGGCCCCCCTACGAGCAGTACTTC.

Concerning this clone: This specimen includes other DNA sequences encoding the same CDR3. The rearrangement joins TRBV15 to TRBJ1-2, with TRBD1 matching 10 bases. Germline lookup yields CDR1 LNHNV and CDR2 YYDKDF (reference sequence). The V segment lost 5 bases and the J segment 3 bases; nucleotides outside the gene matches: 6. The CDR3 is 15 amino acids. CDR3 nucleotides: TGTGCCACCAGCGGAAGGGACAGGGGAGACTATGGCTACACCTTC. It is translated as CATSGRDRGDYGYTF.

The rearrangement links TRBV28 to TRBJ2-1; D is undetermined. Trimming took 3 bases from V and 0 from J, leaving 6 bases between them. CDR3 length: 14 residues. CDR1 MDHEN and CDR2 SYDVKM come from the germline V gene. CDR3 region: CASSFLGSYNEQFF. Written as DNA, the CDR3 is TGTGCCAGCAGTTTTCTCGGCTCCTACAATGAGCAGTTCTTC.

The chain links TRBV18 to TRBJ1-5, with a possible D match to TRBD1 (5 bases). V was trimmed by 3 bases and J by 0 bases, leaving 9 bases between them. The CDR3 loop spans 15 amino acids. Germline V gene data show CDR1 as KGHSH and CDR2 as LQKENI. Written as DNA, the CDR3 is TGTGCCAGCTCACCGGGGGGGTTTAGCAATCAGCCCCAGCATTTT. This encodes CASSPGGFSNQPQHF.

The chain links TRBV27 to TRBJ2-7, with 7 bases that match TRBD1. This CDR3 has 15 residues. CDR1 and CDR2 from the germline V gene are MNHEY and SMNVEV (reference sequence). The trim removed 6 bases at V and 5 bases at J, leaving 13 bases unmatched. The CDR3 coding sequence is TGTGCCAGCAGCCCCATACGACAGGGCGCCCACGAGCAGTACTTC. It translates to CASSPIRQGAHEQYF.

This clone was detected a few times. The chain carries TRBV6-5 and TRBJ2-5, with D perhaps TRBD1 or TRBD2 (5 bases each). The CDR3 has 14 residues. CDR1 is MNHEY and CDR2 is SVGAGI in the germline V gene. V was trimmed by 0 bases and J by 2 bases, leaving 7 bases between them. In nucleotides, the CDR3 is TGTGCCAGCAGTTACTCGTGGGGGCAAGAGACCCAGTACTTC. It yields the protein CASSYSWGQETQYF.

This rearrangement joins TRBV19 to TRBJ2-1; 8 bases fit TRBD2. The ends lost 4 bases at V and 6 bases at J; junction bases unmatched: 8. Per the germline V gene, CDR1 is LNHDA and CDR2 is SQIVND (reference sequence). The CDR3 is made up of 15 amino acids. The DNA of the CDR3 is TGTGCCAGTAGTACCCAGCGGGAGTTTGTCAATGAGCAGTTCTTC. Encoded protein: CASSTQREFVNEQFF.

The chain is built from TRBV7-6 and TRBJ2-3, with a weak D call TRBD1 (5 bases). The CDR3 is made up of 14 amino acids. V lost 5 bases, J lost 5 bases, and 14 bases lay in between. Germline V gene data show CDR1 as SGHVS and CDR2 as FNYEAQ. The CDR3 DNA is TGTGCCAGCAGCAGCCCAGGCCAGGGAGATACGCAGTATTTT. The encoded protein is CASSSPGQGDTQYF.

The chain carries TRBV29-1 and TRBJ2-1; maybe TRBD2 (6 bases). V was shortened by 5 bases and J by 7 bases, with 12 bases between the two germline ends. This CDR3 is 12 amino acids long. CDR1 is SQVTM, CDR2 ANQGSEA, per germline. CDR3 coding DNA: TGCAGCGTTTCGACTAGTGGTAATGAGCAGTTCTTC. It encodes CSVSTSGNEQFF.

This chain uses TRBV5-1 with TRBJ2-2; 8 bases fit TRBD1. The CDR3 covers 15 residues. CDR1 is SGHRS, CDR2 YFSETQ, per germline. The V gene end was trimmed by 5 bases and the J gene end by 5 bases; junction bases not matched to a gene: 8. This CDR3 is CASSPGQARTGELFF. The DNA for the CDR3 is TGCGCCAGCAGTCCGGGACAGGCCAGGACCGGGGAGCTGTTTTTT.